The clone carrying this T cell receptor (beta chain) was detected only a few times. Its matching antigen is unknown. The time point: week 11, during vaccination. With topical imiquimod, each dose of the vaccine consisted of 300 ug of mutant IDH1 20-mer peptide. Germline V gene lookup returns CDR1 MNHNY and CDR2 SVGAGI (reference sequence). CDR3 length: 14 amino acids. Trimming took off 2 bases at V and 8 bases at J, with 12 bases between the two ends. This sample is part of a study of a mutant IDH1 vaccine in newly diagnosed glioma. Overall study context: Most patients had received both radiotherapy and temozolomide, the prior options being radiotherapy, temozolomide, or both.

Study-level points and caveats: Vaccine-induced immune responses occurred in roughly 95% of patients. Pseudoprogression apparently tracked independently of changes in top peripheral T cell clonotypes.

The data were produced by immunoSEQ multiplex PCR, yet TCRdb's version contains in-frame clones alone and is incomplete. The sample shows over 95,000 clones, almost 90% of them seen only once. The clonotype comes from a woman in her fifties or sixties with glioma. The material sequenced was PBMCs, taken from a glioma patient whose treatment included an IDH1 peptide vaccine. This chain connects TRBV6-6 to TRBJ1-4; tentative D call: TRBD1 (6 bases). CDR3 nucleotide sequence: TGTGCCAGCAGTTACGGACAGAGCGGGGAAAAACTGTTTTTT. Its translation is CASSYGQSGEKLFF.